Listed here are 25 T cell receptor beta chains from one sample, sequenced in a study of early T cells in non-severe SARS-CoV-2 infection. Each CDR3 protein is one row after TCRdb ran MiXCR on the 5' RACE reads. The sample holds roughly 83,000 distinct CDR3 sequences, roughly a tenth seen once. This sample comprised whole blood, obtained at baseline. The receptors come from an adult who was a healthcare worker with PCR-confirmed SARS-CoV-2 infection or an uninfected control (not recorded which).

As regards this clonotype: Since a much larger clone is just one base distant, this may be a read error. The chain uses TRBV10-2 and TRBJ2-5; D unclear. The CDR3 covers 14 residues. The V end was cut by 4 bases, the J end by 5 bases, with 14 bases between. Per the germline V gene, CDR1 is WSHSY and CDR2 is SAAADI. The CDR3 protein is CASSGDHLGETQYF. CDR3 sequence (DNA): TGCGCCAGCAGTGGAGATCATTTGGGGGAGACCCAGTACTTC.

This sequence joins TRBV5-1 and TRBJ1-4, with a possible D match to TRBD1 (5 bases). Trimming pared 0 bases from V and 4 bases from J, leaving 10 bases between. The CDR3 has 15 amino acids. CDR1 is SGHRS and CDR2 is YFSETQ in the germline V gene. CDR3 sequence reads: CASSLERGYNEKLFF. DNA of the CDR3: TGCGCCAGCAGCTTGGAAAGGGGTTATAATGAAAAACTGTTTTTT.

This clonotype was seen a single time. The CDR3, as DNA: TGTGCCAGTAACTACGGGGCGGGAGCGGGGGACAATGAGCAGTTCTTC. This gives the protein CASNYGAGAGDNEQFF. The rearrangement links TRBV19 to TRBJ2-1; 8 bases line up with TRBD2. The CDR3 is 16 residues long. Germline loops: CDR1 LNHDA, CDR2 SQIVND (reference sequence). V was pared by 7 bases and J by 5 bases, with 13 bases of the junction left unmatched. Complete variable domain (other parts from reference TRBV19 and TRBJ2-1): DGGITQSPKYLFRKEGQNVTLSCEQNLNHDAMYWYRQDPGQGLRLIYYSQIVNDFQKGDIAEGYSVSREKKESFPLTVTSAQKNPTAFYLCASNYGAGAGDNEQFFGPGTRLTVL.

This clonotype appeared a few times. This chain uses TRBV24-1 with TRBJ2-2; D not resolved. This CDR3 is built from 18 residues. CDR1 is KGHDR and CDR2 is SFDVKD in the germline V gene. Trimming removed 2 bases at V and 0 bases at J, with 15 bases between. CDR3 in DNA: TGTGCCACCAGTGATTGGACCGGGTCCCGAGCGAACACCGGGGAGCTGTTTTTT. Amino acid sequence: CATSDWTGSRANTGELFF.

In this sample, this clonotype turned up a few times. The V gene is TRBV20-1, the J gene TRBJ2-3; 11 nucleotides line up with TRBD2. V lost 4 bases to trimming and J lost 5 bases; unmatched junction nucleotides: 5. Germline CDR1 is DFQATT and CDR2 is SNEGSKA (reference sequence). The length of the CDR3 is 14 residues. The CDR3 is CSANSGRARDTQYF. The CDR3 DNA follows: TGCAGTGCTAATAGCGGGAGGGCCAGAGATACGCAGTATTTT.

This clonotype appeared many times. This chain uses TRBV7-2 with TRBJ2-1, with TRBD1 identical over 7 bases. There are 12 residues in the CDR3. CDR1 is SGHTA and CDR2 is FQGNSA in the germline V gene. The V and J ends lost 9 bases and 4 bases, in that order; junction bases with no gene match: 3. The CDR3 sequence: CARTGAYNEQFF. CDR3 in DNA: TGTGCCAGAACAGGGGCGTACAATGAGCAGTTCTTC.

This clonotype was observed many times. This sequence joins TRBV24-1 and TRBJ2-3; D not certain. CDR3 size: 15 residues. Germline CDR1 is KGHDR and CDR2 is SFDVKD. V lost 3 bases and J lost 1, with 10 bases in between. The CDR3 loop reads CATSDPGSGTDTQYF. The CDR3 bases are TGTGCCACCAGTGATCCAGGTTCTGGCACAGATACGCAGTATTTT.

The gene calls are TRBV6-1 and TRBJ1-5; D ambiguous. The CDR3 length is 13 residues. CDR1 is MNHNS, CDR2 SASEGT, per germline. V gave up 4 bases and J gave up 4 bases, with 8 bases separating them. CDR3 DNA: TGTGCCAGCAGTGCCCAGAGGAATCAGCCCCAGCATTTT. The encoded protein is CASSAQRNQPQHF.

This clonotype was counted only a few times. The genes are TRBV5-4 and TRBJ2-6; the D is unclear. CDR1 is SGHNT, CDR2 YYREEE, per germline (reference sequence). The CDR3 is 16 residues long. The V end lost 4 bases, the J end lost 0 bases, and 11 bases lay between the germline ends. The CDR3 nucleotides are TGTGCCAGCAGCGGAATCATGAGCTCTGGGGCCAACGTCCTGACTTTC. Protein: CASSGIMSSGANVLTF.

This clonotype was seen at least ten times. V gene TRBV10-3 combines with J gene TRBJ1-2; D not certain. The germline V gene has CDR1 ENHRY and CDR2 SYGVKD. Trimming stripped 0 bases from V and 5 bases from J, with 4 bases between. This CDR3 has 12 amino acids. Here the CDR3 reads CAISESSYGYTF. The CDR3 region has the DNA TGTGCCATCAGTGAGTCAAGTTATGGCTACACCTTC.

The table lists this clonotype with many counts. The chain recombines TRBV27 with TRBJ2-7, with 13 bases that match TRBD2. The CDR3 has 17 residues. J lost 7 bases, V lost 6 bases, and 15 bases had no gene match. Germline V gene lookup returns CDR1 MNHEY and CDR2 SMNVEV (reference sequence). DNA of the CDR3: TGTGCCAGCAGCCCATATTATTGGACTAGCGGGGGCAAGGAGCAGTACTTC. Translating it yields CASSPYYWTSGGKEQYF.

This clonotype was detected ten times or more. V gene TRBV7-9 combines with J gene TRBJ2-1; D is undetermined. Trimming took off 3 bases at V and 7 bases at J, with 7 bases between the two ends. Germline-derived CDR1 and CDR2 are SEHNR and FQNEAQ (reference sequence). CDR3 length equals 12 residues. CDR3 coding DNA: TGTGCCAGCAGCTTTGTTGGGAATGAGCAGTTCTTC. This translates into CASSFVGNEQFF.

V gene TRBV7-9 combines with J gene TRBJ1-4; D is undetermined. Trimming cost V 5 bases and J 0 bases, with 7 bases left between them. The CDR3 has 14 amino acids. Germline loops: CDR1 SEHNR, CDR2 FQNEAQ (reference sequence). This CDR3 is CASSPPSTNEKLFF. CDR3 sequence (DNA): TGTGCCAGCAGCCCTCCGTCAACTAATGAAAAACTGTTTTTT.

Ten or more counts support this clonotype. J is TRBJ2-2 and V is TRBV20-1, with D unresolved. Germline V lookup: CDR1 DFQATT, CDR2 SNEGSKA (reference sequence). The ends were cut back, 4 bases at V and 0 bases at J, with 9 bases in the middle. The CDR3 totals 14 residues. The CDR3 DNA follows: TGCAGTGCTATGCGAGCGTCGAACACCGGGGAGCTGTTTTTT. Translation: CSAMRASNTGELFF.

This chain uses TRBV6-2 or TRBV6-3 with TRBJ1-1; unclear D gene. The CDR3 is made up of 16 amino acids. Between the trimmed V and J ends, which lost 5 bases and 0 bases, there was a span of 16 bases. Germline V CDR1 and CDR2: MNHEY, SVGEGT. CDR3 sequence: CASSRHLTGVNTEAFF. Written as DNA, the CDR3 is TGTGCCAGCAGTAGACATTTGACTGGGGTGAACACTGAAGCTTTCTTT.

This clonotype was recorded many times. The CDR3 is CASSPNLIRTANYGYTF. As DNA, the CDR3 is TGTGCCAGCAGCCCGAACCTAATACGGACCGCAAACTATGGCTACACCTTC. The chain is built from TRBV5-5 and TRBJ1-2; D unclear. This CDR3 region has 17 residues. Germline CDR1 reads SGHKS; CDR2 reads YYEKEE (reference sequence). V lost 4 bases to trimming and J lost 2 bases, with 21 bases between them.

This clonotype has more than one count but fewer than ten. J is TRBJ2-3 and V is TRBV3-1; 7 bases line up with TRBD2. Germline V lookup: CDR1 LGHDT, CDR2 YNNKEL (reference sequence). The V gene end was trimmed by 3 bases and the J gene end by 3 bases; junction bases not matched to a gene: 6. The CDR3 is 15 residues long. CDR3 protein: CASSHGLDPTDTQYF. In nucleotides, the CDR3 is TGTGCCAGCAGCCACGGACTAGACCCGACAGATACGCAGTATTTT.

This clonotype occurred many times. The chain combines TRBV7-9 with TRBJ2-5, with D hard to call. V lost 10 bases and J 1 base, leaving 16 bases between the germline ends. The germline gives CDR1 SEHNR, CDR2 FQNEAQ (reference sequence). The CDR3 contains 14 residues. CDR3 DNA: TGTGCCACCATATCTTCTTCTCCCCAAGAGACCCAGTACTTC. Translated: CATISSSPQETQYF.

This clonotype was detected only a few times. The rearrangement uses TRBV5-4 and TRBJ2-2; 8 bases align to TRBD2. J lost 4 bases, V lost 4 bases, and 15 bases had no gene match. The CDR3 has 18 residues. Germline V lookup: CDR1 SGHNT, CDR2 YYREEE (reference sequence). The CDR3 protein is CASSMGRGLAGLTGELFF. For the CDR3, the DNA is TGTGCCAGCAGCATGGGGCGGGGGCTAGCGGGCCTCACCGGGGAGCTGTTTTTT.

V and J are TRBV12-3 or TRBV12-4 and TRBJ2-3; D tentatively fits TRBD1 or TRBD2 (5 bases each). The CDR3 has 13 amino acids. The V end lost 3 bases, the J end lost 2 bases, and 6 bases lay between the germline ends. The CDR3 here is CASSLGDTDTQYF. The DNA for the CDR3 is TGTGCCAGCAGTTTGGGGGACACAGATACGCAGTATTTT.

As DNA, the CDR3 is TGCGCCAGCAGCCAATTGGCCGTAAGGTCCTACAATGAGCAGTTCTTC. Translation gives CASSQLAVRSYNEQFF. J is TRBJ2-1 and V is TRBV4-1, with D unresolved. V lost 2 bases to trimming and J lost 1 base, with 12 bases between them. This CDR3 contains 16 residues. CDR1 and CDR2 from the germline V gene are MGHRA and YSYEKL.

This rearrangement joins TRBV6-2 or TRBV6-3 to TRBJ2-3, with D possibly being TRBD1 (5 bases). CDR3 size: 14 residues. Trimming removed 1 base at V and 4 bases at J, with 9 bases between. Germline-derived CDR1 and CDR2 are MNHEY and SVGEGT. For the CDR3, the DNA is TGTGCCAGCAGTTACTTTCAAGGGGCAGATACGCAGTATTTT. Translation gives CASSYFQGADTQYF.

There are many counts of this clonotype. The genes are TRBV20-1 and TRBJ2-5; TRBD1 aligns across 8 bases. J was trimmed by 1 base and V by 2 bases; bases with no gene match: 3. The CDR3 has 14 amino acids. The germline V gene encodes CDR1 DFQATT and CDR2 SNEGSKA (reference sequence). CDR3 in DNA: TGCAGTGCTAGATGGACAGGGCCCCAAGAGACCCAGTACTTC. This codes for CSARWTGPQETQYF.

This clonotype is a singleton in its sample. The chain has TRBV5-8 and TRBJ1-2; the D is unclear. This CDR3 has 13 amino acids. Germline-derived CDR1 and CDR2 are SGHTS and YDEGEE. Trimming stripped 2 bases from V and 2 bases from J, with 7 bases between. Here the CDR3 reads CASSFRINYGYTF. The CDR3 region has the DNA TGTGCCAGCAGCTTTCGTATCAACTATGGCTACACCTTC. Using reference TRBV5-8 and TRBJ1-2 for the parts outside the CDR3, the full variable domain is EAGVTQSPTHLIKTRGQQATLRCSPISGHTSVYWYQQALGLGLQFLLWYDEGEERNRGNFPPRFSGRQFPNYSSELNVNALELEDSALYLCASSFRINYGYTFGSGTRLTVV.

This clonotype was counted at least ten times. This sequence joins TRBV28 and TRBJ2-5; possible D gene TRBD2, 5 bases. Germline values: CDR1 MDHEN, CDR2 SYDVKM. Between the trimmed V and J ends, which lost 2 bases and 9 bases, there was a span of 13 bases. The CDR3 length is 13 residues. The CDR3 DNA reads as TGTGCCAGCAGTTTAGGGCAAGAGAGGGCCCAGTACTTC. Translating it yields CASSLGQERAQYF.